This entry lists 18 T cell receptor beta chains sequenced from one sample in a study of cytomegalovirus exposure and HLA in healthy donors. The PCR contained 60 Vbeta and 13 Jbeta primers. Assay used: immunoSEQ multiplex PCR; TCRdb lists only in-frame clones, some missing. The table lists around 80,000 clones, around 60% of them singletons. Input material: PBMCs. The receptors come from a male donor in good health and CMV-seropositive.

This chain connects TRBV29-1 to TRBJ2-2, with TRBD2 identical over 10 bases. In germline, CDR1 is SQVTM, CDR2 ANQGSEA. The CDR3 spans 14 residues. With 5 bases clipped from V and 10 bases from J, the junction kept 10 bases outside the gene matches. Here the CDR3 reads CSVNLGLAGVELFF. The CDR3 DNA reads TGCAGCGTTAACCTCGGGCTAGCGGGAGTGGAGCTGTTTTTT.

This chain uses TRBV10-3 with TRBJ1-4; 7 bases agree with TRBD1. The germline CDR1 and CDR2 sequences are ENHRY and SYGVKD. J was trimmed by 7 bases and V by 2 bases; bases with no gene match: 10. This CDR3 region has 16 residues. The CDR3 region is CAISETLDRDREKLFF. CDR3 bases: TGTGCCATCAGTGAGACACTCGACAGGGATCGTGAAAAACTGTTTTTT.

This clone is a singleton in its sample. This chain joins TRBV29-1 and TRBJ2-7, with TRBD1 matching over 9 bases. The trim removed 0 bases at V and 2 bases at J, leaving 11 bases unmatched. Germline CDR1 SQVTM, CDR2 ANQGSEA. The CDR3 has 17 amino acids. The CDR3 is CSVEEGTGGGNAYEQYF. The CDR3 nucleotides are TGCAGCGTTGAAGAGGGAACAGGGGGCGGGAACGCCTACGAGCAGTACTTC.

J is TRBJ2-1 and V is TRBV4-2; the D gene is possibly TRBD2 (6 bases). CDR3 size: 15 residues. With 1 base removed from V and 4 bases from J, the gap between germline ends came to 11 bases. Germline V gene data show CDR1 as LGHNA and CDR2 as YNFKEQ. The CDR3 DNA is TGTGCCAGCAGCCAAGTTAGCGGAGCTTACAATGAGCAGTTCTTC. Its protein product is CASSQVSGAYNEQFF.

The chain joins TRBV5-4 to TRBJ2-5, with 7 bases aligning to TRBD2. V lost 3 bases, J lost 5 bases, and 4 bases stayed unmatched. The length of the CDR3 is 13 residues. CDR1 and CDR2 (germline): SGHNT, YYREEE (reference sequence). CDR3 protein: CASSSGLGETQYF. CDR3 in DNA: TGTGCCAGCAGCTCTGGACTAGGGGAGACCCAGTACTTC.

The table lists this clone with a few counts. The V and J genes are TRBV7-9 and TRBJ1-5; 10 positions agree with TRBD1. Germline-derived CDR1 and CDR2 are SEHNR and FQNEAQ (reference sequence). This CDR3 is 14 amino acids long. The V gene end was trimmed by 5 bases and the J gene end by 4 bases; junction bases not matched to a gene: 2. The CDR3 spells CASSRTGGNQPQHF. CDR3 bases: TGTGCCAGCAGCCGGACAGGGGGAAATCAGCCCCAGCATTTT.

This chain uses TRBV28 with TRBJ1-4; D may be TRBD1 (6 bases). Germline V lookup: CDR1 MDHEN, CDR2 SYDVKM. V was shortened by 2 bases and J by 1 base, with 17 bases between the two germline ends. CDR3 length: 18 amino acids. In DNA, the CDR3 is TGTGCCAGCAGTTTAAGGGATACAGGGAAAGAAACTAATGAAAAACTGTTTTTT. As protein: CASSLRDTGKETNEKLFF.

The chain combines TRBV29-1 with TRBJ2-7, with 9 bases aligning to TRBD1. Germline V lookup: CDR1 SQVTM, CDR2 ANQGSEA. The V segment lost 6 bases and the J segment 2 bases; nucleotides outside the gene matches: 5. CDR3 size: 13 residues. The DNA of the CDR3 is TGCAGCGTGGGGACAGGGACTCCCTACGAGCAGTACTTC. Its protein is CSVGTGTPYEQYF.

The chain uses TRBV30 and TRBJ2-2, with D tentatively TRBD2 (6 bases). From germline, CDR1 is GTSNPN and CDR2 SVGIG (reference sequence). The germline V and J ends were trimmed by 2 bases and 6 bases, with 13 bases remaining between them. The CDR3 length is 14 residues. Here the CDR3 reads CAWSPDWRAGELFF. The CDR3 DNA reads TGTGCCTGGAGTCCCGACTGGAGGGCCGGGGAGCTGTTTTTT.

V is TRBV18 and J is TRBJ2-3; possibly TRBD2 for D (6 bases). The CDR3 is 14 amino acids. Per germline, CDR1 KGHSH and CDR2 LQKENI. V dropped 3 bases and J dropped 2 bases, with 9 bases sitting between them. The CDR3 loop is CASSPLADTDTQYF. CDR3 nucleotide sequence: TGTGCCAGCTCACCGTTAGCGGACACAGATACGCAGTATTTT.

This clone is a singleton in its sample. V is TRBV18 and J is TRBJ1-2; TRBD1 agrees at 8 bases. The CDR3 sequence is 16 residues long. Unmatched junction bases numbered 10, after V lost 6 bases and J lost 1 base. The germline V gene has CDR1 KGHSH and CDR2 LQKENI. The CDR3 reads CASSLPGQAINYGYTF. CDR3 DNA sequence: TGTGCCAGCTCCCTTCCGGGACAGGCCATTAACTATGGCTACACCTTC.

This clone was counted a few times. This sequence joins TRBV28 and TRBJ2-7; 9 bases align to TRBD2. CDR1 is MDHEN and CDR2 is SYDVKM in the germline V gene. The CDR3 runs 14 residues. V was clipped by 7 bases and J by 2 bases; unmatched bases: 6. The CDR3 protein is CASTGLAGTYEQYF. The CDR3 coding sequence is TGTGCCAGCACAGGGCTAGCGGGAACCTACGAGCAGTACTTC.

The rearrangement joins TRBV7-8 to TRBJ2-7; maybe TRBD2 (6 bases). Per germline, CDR1 SGHVS and CDR2 FQNEAQ. Trimming cost V 6 bases and J 7 bases, with 10 bases left between them. CDR3 length equals 11 residues. CDR3 nucleotides: TGTGCCAGCAGTCCGGAGGGGGAGCAGTACTTC. Translated, it gives CASSPEGEQYF.

V and J are TRBV6-1 and TRBJ1-2; D is undetermined. Germline V gene sequence: CDR1 MNHNS, CDR2 SASEGT. The CDR3 runs 11 residues. Trimming removed 0 bases at V and 7 bases at J, with 3 bases between. For the CDR3, the DNA is TGTGCCAGCAGTGAAGCCGGTGGCTACACCTTC. Translating it yields CASSEAGGYTF.

This clone was seen more than once but under ten times. The CDR3 DNA follows: TGTGCCAGCAGTGAAGCGGGTCGGGGGGCTAGGCAGTACTTC. Its translation: CASSEAGRGARQYF. The chain employs TRBV2 and TRBJ2-7; the D gene is possibly TRBD2 (7 bases). The CDR3 contains 14 residues. Germline V gene data show CDR1 as SNHLY and CDR2 as FYNNEI. Trimming removed 0 bases from V and 9 bases from J, with 15 bases in between.

The V call is TRBV5-6, the J call TRBJ1-5; TRBD1 might be the D (6 bases). V dropped 4 bases and J dropped 6 bases, with 14 bases sitting between them. CDR3 size: 14 residues. Per germline, CDR1 SGHDT and CDR2 YYEEEE. The CDR3: CASSGRGGGQPQHF. The CDR3 DNA is TGTGCCAGCAGCGGCCGAGGGGGTGGTCAGCCCCAGCATTTT. Based on the CDR3 plus reference TRBV5-6 and TRBJ1-5, the full variable domain is DAGVTQSPTHLIKTRGQQVTLRCSPKSGHDTVSWYQQALGQGPQFIFQYYEEEERQRGNFPDRFSGHQFPNYSSELNVNALLLGDSALYLCASSGRGGGQPQHFGDGTRLSIL.

The chain combines TRBV6-5 with TRBJ2-2, with 7 bases aligning to TRBD1. CDR1 MNHEY and CDR2 SVGAGI come from the germline V gene. This CDR3 spans 16 amino acids. The junction had 3 bases not matched to a gene; V was cut back by 0 bases and J by 2 bases. The CDR3 here is CASSYSYRGNTGELFF. For the CDR3, the DNA is TGTGCCAGCAGTTACTCCTACAGGGGCAACACCGGGGAGCTGTTTTTT.

The chain couples TRBV5-6 to TRBJ2-3; 15 bases map to TRBD2. The germline V gene has CDR1 SGHDT and CDR2 YYEEEE. J lost 8 bases, V lost 4 bases, and 5 bases had no gene match. CDR3 length: 15 amino acids. This CDR3 reads CASSRTSGGAFTQYF. CDR3 DNA: TGTGCCAGCAGCCGGACTAGCGGGGGGGCCTTTACGCAGTATTTT.